These 7 T cell receptor beta chains came from one sample sequenced in a study of blood T cell repertoires in COVID-19. The repertoire was sequenced with immunoSEQ multiplex PCR; TCRdb's copy has only in-frame clones and lacks some. The sample lists approximately 170,000 clones, around 84% seen once, with about 19% in the top ten. The sample was peripheral blood. The origin of the receptors is a woman over 75 with acute or convalescent COVID-19.

CDR3 bases: TGTGCCAGCAGCTTACTAGCGCCTACGAACACCGGGGAGCTGTTTTTT. Its translation is CASSLLAPTNTGELFF. J is TRBJ2-2 and V is TRBV7-3; TRBD2 might be the D (6 bases). Trimming removed 2 bases at V and 0 bases at J, with 10 bases between. This CDR3 region has 16 residues. Germline values: CDR1 SGHTA, CDR2 FQGTGA.

The rearrangement links TRBV5-8 to TRBJ2-7, with TRBD1 identical over 7 bases. CDR3 size: 16 residues. Germline V gives CDR1 SGHTS, CDR2 YDEGEE. After removal of 3 bases from V and 3 bases from J, the junction contained 12 bases not matched to a gene. In nucleotides, the CDR3 is TGTGCCAGCAGCTACCAATACAGGGGTGATTACTACGAGCAGTACTTC. This gives the protein CASSYQYRGDYYEQYF.

The V call is TRBV7-2, the J call TRBJ1-2; 11 bases are a match to TRBD1. After removal of 1 base from V and 9 bases from J, the junction contained 10 bases not matched to a gene. The CDR3 consists of 16 residues. Per the germline V gene, CDR1 is SGHTA and CDR2 is FQGNSA. The CDR3 nucleotides are TGTGCCAGCAGCTTAGAAGCCGGGACAGGGGGTAGTAGCTACACCTTC. Its protein product is CASSLEAGTGGSSYTF.

This sequence joins TRBV7-2 and TRBJ1-4; D possibly corresponds to TRBD1 (5 bases). This CDR3 has 15 residues. The germline V and J ends were trimmed by 2 bases and 3 bases, with 10 bases remaining between them. Per the germline V gene, CDR1 is SGHTA and CDR2 is FQGNSA. In DNA, the CDR3 is TGTGCCAGCAGCTTATTAGGCAGGGCTAATGAAAAACTGTTTTTT. Protein sequence: CASSLLGRANEKLFF.

The chain uses TRBV5-1 and TRBJ1-4, with D unresolved. The CDR3 covers 14 residues. Trimming took 5 bases from V and 3 from J, leaving 11 bases between them. CDR1 is SGHRS and CDR2 is YFSETQ in the germline V gene. CDR3 nucleotide sequence: TGCGCCAGCAGAATGCAGAATGCTAATGAAAAACTGTTTTTT. Protein: CASRMQNANEKLFF.

This chain joins TRBV5-1 and TRBJ2-1; TRBD2 aligns across 8 bases. V lost 4 bases to trimming and J lost 8 bases; unmatched junction nucleotides: 8. There are 14 residues in the CDR3. Germline values: CDR1 SGHRS, CDR2 YFSETQ. CDR3 in amino acids: CASSPGLVPDEQFF. As DNA, the CDR3 is TGCGCCAGCAGCCCGGGACTAGTTCCCGATGAGCAGTTCTTC.

This chain joins TRBV27 and TRBJ2-4, with 7 bases matching TRBD1. In germline, CDR1 is MNHEY, CDR2 SMNVEV (reference sequence). Germline trimming cut 1 base from V and 1 base from J; bases unmatched to any gene: 4. The CDR3 has 16 amino acids. This chain's CDR3 is CASSLLGRGAKNIQYF. CDR3 nucleotide sequence: TGTGCCAGCAGTTTATTGGGCAGGGGGGCCAAAAACATTCAGTACTTC.